The rows below give T cell receptor beta chains drawn from one sample of a study of T cell responses to AZD1222 COVID-19 vaccine. Method: immunoSEQ multiplex PCR; TCRdb's copy keeps in-frame clones and lacks some. The sample records 69,000 or so clones, around 89% being singletons. The sequencing here drew on peripheral blood, taken 28 days after the second dose of the MenACWY control vaccine. The receptors were sampled from an adult who received the MenACWY meningococcal vaccine as a control. Both conserved end residues are part of each CDR3. The D gene is left open where the match is weak. A clone size is listed for some rows: how often the clone was seen (once, few, many), or a class if it is expanded.

V gene	J gene	D gene	clone size	CDR3 DNA	CDR3 protein
TRBV15	TRBJ1-2	TRBD1	.	TGTGCCACCAGCAGAAACAGGGGCAGGAACTATGGCTACACCTTC	CATSRNRGRNYGYTF
TRBV18	TRBJ2-3	TRBD1	.	TGTGCCAGCTCACCAGGTGTATGGACAGGGAAGCATACGCAGTATTTT	CASSPGVWTGKHTQYF
TRBV4-3	TRBJ2-3	.	.	TGCGCCAGCAGCCAAGATAGTCCTACCGCGCAGTATTTT	CASSQDSPTAQYF
TRBV15	TRBJ1-5	.	once	TGTGCCACCAGGACCGGGGCCTTTCTCAATCAGCCCCAGCATTTT	CATRTGAFLNQPQHF
TRBV11-2	TRBJ2-5	.	.	TGTGCCAGCAGCCCCGGCTCCATGCAAGAGACCCAGTACTTC	CASSPGSMQETQYF
TRBV14	TRBJ2-2	.	.	TGTGCCAGCAGCCAAGGGGTATTCTTGGCCGGGGAGCTGTTTTTT	CASSQGVFLAGELFF
TRBV4-3	TRBJ2-5	TRBD2	.	TGCGCCAGCAGCCAAGAGATTAGCGGGCAAGAGACCCAGTACTTC	CASSQEISGQETQYF
TRBV4-1	TRBJ2-1	TRBD2	.	TGCGCCAGCAGCCAAGAATTGTCTAGCGGGGTGTCCTACAATGAGCAGTTCTTC	CASSQELSSGVSYNEQFF
TRBV9	TRBJ2-5	.	.	TGTGCCAGCAGCCCAATCGTGGCTACCGAAGAGACCCAGTACTTC	CASSPIVATEETQYF
TRBV7-9	TRBJ2-3	.	.	TGTGCCAGCAGCTCCCTGGGGGGCAGATCTAGCACAGATACGCAGTATTTT	CASSSLGGRSSTDTQYF
TRBV11-2	TRBJ2-1	.	.	TGTGCCAGCAGCCCCCCCGGACGGTCAGAGCAGTTCTTC	CASSPPGRSEQFF
TRBV11-2	TRBJ1-1	.	.	TGTGCCAGCAGCTGGGGGACCACGGGAGGGGGCACTGAAGCTTTCTTT	CASSWGTTGGGTEAFF
TRBV28	TRBJ1-3	.	.	TGTGCCACCAACCCGTGGCAGGGGAAGGGAAACACCATATATTTT	CATNPWQGKGNTIYF
TRBV11-2	TRBJ2-7	.	.	TGTGCCAGCAGCTTCGGGGTAGAGCAGTACTTC	CASSFGVEQYF
TRBV11-2	TRBJ2-1	.	.	TGTGCCAGCAGCTTAGGCGGAAGCCCGGGGAATGAGCAGTTCTTC	CASSLGGSPGNEQFF
TRBV30	TRBJ2-7	.	few	TGTGCCTGGAGTATTTCATTATACTACGAGCAGTACTTC	CAWSISLYYEQYF
TRBV6-5	TRBJ2-1	.	.	TGTGCCAGCAGTCGGTACAATGAGCAGTTCTTC	CASSRYNEQFF
TRBV5-8	TRBJ1-5	.	.	TGTGCCAGCAGTTCGGGAAGCGCGAGTCAGCCCCAGCATTTT	CASSSGSASQPQHF
TRBV5-1	TRBJ1-2	TRBD1	.	TGCGCCAGCAGCTTGGCCGAGGGACAGGGGACTTACCCTACCTATGGCTACACCTTC	CASSLAEGQGTYPTYGYTF
TRBV6-5	TRBJ2-7	TRBD1	.	TGTGCCAGCAGGTCGACAGGGGCCTACGAGCAGTACTTC	CASRSTGAYEQYF
TRBV10-2	TRBJ2-1	.	once	TGCGCCAGCAGTGATTCGAGCTCCTACAATGAGCAGTTCTTC	CASSDSSSYNEQFF
TRBV6-5	TRBJ1-2	.	.	TGTGCCAGCAAACCCCAGATTCGCTCTGGCTACACCTTC	CASKPQIRSGYTF
TRBV28	TRBJ1-4	.	.	TGTGCCAGCAGCTTACGGGCAGGGTTGTCTAATGAAAAACTGTTTTTT	CASSLRAGLSNEKLFF
TRBV2	TRBJ2-5	TRBD2	.	TGTGCCAGCAGTCTAGCGGGGAGAGAGACCCAGTACTTC	CASSLAGRETQYF
TRBV5-1	TRBJ2-1	.	.	TGCGCCAGCAGCTTGGAGGGCGGATACAATGAGCAGTTCTTC	CASSLEGGYNEQFF
TRBV20-1	TRBJ2-7	.	.	TGCAGTGCTAGAGTGGGTAACGAGCAGTACTTC	CSARVGNEQYF
TRBV19	TRBJ2-3	.	.	TGTGCCAGTAGTATAGGGTATACGCAGTATTTT	CASSIGYTQYF
TRBV12-3/TRBV12-4	TRBJ2-5	.	once	TGTGCCAGCAGCCTCCAAGAGACCCAGTACTTC	CASSLQETQYF
TRBV5-4	TRBJ2-3	.	.	TGTGCCAGCAGCGCCGGGTCCACAGATACGCAGTATTTT	CASSAGSTDTQYF
TRBV11-2	TRBJ2-6	.	.	TGTGCCAGCAGCTTAGAGCGAGTCTCTGGGGCCAACGTCCTGACTTTC	CASSLERVSGANVLTF